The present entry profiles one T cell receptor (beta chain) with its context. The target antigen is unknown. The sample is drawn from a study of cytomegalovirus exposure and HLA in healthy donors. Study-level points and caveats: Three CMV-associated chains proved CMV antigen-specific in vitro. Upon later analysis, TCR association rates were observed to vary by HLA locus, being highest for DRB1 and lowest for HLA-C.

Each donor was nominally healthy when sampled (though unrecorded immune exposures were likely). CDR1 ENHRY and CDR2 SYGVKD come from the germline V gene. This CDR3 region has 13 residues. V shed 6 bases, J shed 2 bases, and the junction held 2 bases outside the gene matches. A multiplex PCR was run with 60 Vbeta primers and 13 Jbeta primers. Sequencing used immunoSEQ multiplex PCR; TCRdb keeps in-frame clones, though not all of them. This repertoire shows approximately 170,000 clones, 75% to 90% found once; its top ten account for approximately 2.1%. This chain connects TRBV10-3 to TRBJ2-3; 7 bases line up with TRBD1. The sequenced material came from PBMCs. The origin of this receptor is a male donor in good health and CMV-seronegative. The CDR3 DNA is TGTGCCATCAGAGGGACAGACACAGATACGCAGTATTTT. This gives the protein CAIRGTDTDTQYF.